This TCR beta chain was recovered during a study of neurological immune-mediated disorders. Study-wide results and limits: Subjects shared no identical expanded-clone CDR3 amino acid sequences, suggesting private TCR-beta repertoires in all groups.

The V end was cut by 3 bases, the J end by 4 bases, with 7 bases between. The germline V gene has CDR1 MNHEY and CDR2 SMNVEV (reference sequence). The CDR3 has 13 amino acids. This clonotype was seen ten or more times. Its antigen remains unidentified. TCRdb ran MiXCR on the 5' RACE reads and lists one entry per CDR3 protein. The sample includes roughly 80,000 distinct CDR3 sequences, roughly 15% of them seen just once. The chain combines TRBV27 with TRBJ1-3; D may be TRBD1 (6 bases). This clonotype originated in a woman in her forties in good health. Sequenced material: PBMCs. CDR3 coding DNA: TGTGCCAGCAGTTTCACAGGGGGAAACACCATATATTTT. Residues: CASSFTGGNTIYF.